The entry below describes one TCR beta chain. Its specificity is unknown. The primer mix had 60 Vbeta and 13 Jbeta primers. TCRdb keeps only in-frame clones here, not all; method: immunoSEQ multiplex PCR. The data contain some 130,000 clones, 66% of them seen just once; the ten biggest clones take up more than 1.5%. This entry is derived from a study of cytomegalovirus exposure and HLA in healthy donors. Background on the study: Some 85 million unique TCRs, all from HLA-typed donors, were included in an early release of the data. Whole-study results and caveats: TCR beta sequences reportedly predicted most subjects' HLA-A and HLA-B alleles accurately. The study put 160 or so TCR beta chains on its list as cytomegalovirus-associated.

The V gene's germline CDR1 is DFQATT and CDR2 SNEGSKA (reference sequence). The germline V and J ends were trimmed by 2 bases and 8 bases, with 7 bases remaining between them. The CDR3 has 11 amino acids. The receptor was isolated from a human donor in good health. The V and J genes are TRBV20-1 and TRBJ1-5; weak D call: TRBD1 (5 bases). The sequenced sample consisted of PBMCs. For the CDR3, the DNA is TGCAGTGCTAGATCGGGGGAGCCCCAGCATTTT. This gives the protein CSARSGEPQHF.